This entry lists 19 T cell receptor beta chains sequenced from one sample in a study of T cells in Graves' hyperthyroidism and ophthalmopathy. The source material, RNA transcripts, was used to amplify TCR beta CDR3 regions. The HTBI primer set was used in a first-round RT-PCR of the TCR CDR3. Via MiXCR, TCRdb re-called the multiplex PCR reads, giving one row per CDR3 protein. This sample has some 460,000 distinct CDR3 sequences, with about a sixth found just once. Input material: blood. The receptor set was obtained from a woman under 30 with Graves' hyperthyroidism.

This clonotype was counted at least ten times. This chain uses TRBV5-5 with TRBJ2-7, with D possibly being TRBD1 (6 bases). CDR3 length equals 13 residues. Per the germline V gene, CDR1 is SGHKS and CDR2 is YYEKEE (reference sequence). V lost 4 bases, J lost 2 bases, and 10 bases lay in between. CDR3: CASSTGQPYEQYF. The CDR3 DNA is TGTGCCAGCAGCACCGGACAGCCCTACGAGCAGTACTTC.

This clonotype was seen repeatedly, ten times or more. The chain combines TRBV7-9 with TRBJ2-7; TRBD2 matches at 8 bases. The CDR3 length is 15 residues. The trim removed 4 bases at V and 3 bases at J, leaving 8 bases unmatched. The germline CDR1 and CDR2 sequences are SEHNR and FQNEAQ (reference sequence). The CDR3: CASSWAGGSYYEQYF. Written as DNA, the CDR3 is TGTGCCAGCAGCTGGGCGGGGGGCTCATACTACGAGCAGTACTTC.

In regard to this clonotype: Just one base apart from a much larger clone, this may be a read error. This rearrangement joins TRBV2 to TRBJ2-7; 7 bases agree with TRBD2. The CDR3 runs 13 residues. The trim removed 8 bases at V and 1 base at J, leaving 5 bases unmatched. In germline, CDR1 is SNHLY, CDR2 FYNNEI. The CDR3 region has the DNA TGTGCCAGCGGGCTGGGGGGGTCCTACGAGCAGTACTTC. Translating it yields CASGLGGSYEQYF.

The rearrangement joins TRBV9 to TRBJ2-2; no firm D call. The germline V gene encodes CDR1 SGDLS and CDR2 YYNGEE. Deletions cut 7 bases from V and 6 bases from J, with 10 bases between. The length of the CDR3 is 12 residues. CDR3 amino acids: CASEKDPGELFF. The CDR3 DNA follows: TGTGCCAGCGAGAAGGATCCCGGGGAGCTGTTTTTT.

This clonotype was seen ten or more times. CDR3 residues: CASSFRQVSTPQHF. CDR3 coding DNA: TGTGCCAGCAGCTTTAGGCAGGTATCAACGCCCCAGCATTTT. This chain joins TRBV7-2 and TRBJ1-5; D is uncertain. The CDR3 totals 14 residues. Per germline, CDR1 SGHTA and CDR2 FQGNSA. Trimming took off 3 bases at V and 9 bases at J, with 15 bases between the two ends.

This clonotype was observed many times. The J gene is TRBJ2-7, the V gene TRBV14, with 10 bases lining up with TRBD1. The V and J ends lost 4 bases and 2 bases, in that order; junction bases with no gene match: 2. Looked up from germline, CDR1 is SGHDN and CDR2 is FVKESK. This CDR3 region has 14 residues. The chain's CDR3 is CASSPGTGAYEQYF. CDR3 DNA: TGTGCCAGCAGCCCCGGGACAGGGGCCTACGAGCAGTACTTC.

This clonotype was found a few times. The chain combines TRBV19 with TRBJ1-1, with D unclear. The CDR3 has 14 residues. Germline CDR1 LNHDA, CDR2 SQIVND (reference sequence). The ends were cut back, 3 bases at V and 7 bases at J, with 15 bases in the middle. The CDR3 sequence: CASSMIQDGREAFF. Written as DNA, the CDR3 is TGTGCCAGTAGTATGATCCAGGACGGCCGTGAAGCTTTCTTT.

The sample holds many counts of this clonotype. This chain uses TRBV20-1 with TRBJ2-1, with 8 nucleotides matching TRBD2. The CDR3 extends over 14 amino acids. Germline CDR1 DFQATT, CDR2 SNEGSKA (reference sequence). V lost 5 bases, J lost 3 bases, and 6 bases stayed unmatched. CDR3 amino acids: CSAPAGADYNEQFF. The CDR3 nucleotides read TGCAGTGCTCCAGCGGGGGCCGACTACAATGAGCAGTTCTTC.

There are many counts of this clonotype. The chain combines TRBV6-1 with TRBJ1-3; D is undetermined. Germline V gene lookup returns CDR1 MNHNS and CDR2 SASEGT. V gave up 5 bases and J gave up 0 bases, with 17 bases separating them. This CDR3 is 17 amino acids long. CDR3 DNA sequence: TGTGCCAGCAGTCCCACAGCGGTGCCCCTCTCTGGAAACACCATATATTTT. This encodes CASSPTAVPLSGNTIYF.

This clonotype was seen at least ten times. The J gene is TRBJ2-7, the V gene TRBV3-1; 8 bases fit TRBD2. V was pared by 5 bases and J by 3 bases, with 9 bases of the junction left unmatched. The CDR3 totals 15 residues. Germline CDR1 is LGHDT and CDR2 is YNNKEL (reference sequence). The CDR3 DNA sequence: TGTGCCAGCAGCGTAGGACTAGCAGTGGGCTACGAGCAGTACTTC. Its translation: CASSVGLAVGYEQYF.

CDR3 region: CAGSAGASYEQYF. Here the CDR3 DNA reads TGTGCCGGGAGTGCGGGGGCCTCCTACGAGCAGTACTTC. This chain connects TRBV2 to TRBJ2-7; maybe TRBD2 (7 bases). The CDR3 runs 13 residues. V dropped 11 bases and J dropped 0 bases, with 14 bases sitting between them. CDR1 SNHLY and CDR2 FYNNEI come from the germline V gene.

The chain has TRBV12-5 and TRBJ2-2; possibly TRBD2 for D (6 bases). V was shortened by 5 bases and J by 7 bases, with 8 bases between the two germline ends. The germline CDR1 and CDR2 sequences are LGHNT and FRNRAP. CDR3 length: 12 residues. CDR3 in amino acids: CASGLGGGELFF. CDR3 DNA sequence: TGTGCTAGTGGTCTGGGGGGCGGGGAGCTGTTTTTT.

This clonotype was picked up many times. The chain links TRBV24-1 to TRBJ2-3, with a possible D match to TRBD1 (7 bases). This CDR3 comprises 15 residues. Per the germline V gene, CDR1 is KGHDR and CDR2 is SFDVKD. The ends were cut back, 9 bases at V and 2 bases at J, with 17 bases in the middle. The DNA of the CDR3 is TGTGCCACCGGACTATCCGGGACAGACACAGATACGCAGTATTTT. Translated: CATGLSGTDTDTQYF.

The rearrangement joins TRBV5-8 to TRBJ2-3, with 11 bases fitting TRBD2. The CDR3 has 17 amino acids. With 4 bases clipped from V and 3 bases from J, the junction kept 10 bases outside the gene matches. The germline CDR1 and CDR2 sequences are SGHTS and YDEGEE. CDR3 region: CASSRRTSGWGTDTQYF. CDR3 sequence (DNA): TGTGCCAGCAGCCGTAGGACTAGCGGGTGGGGAACAGATACGCAGTATTTT.

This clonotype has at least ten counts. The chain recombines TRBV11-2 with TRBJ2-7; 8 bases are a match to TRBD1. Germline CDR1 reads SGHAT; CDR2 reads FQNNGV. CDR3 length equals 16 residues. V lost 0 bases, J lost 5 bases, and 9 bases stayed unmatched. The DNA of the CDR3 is TGTGCCAGCAGCTTAGACAGGGGGCGCGGAGTAAACGAGCAGTACTTC. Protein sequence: CASSLDRGRGVNEQYF.

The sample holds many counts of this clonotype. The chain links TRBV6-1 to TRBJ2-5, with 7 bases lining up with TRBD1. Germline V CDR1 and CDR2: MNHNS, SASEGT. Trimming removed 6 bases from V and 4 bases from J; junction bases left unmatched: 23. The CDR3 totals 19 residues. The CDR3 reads CASSYDYAGGPTRGETQYF. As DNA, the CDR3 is TGTGCCAGCAGCTACGATTACGCAGGGGGTCCCACTAGAGGAGAGACCCAGTACTTC.

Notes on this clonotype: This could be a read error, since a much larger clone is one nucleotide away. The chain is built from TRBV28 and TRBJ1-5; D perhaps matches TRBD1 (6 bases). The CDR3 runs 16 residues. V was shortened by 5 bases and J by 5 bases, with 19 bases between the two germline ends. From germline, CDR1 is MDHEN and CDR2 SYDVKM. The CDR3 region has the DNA TGTGCCAGCAGTCCCCGCCCGGGGGGCGAGGATCAGCCCCAGCATTTT. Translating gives CASSPRPGGEDQPQHF.

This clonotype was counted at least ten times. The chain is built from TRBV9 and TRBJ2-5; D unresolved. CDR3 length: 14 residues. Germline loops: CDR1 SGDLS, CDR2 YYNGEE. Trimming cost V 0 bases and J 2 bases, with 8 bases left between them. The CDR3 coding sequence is TGTGCCAGCAGCGTAGGTGCAGTTCAAGAGACCCAGTACTTC. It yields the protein CASSVGAVQETQYF.

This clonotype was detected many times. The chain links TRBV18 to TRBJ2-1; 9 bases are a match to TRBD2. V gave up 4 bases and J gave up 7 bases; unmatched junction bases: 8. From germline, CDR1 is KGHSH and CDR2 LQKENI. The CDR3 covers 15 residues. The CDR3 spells CASSQQSGRINEQFF. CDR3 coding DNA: TGTGCCAGCTCACAACAGAGCGGGAGGATTAATGAGCAGTTCTTC.